The entry below gives a single T cell receptor beta chain sequence along with its context. Its antigen is currently unknown. This specimen comes from a study of immune cell composition in non-small cell lung cancer. Study at large: Tumours were mainly lung adenocarcinoma or squamous cell carcinoma. Study results and limitations: Smoking pack-years did not significantly correlate with tumour TCR-beta clonality. Tumour-reactive clones were not shown to match dominant in vivo tumour clones.

The germline CDR1 and CDR2 sequences are LNHDA and SQIVND (reference sequence). J was trimmed by 2 bases and V by 9 bases; bases with no gene match: 9. CDR3 length: 16 amino acids. Normal lung was taken at the farthest possible site, at least 3 cm from tumour. Genomic DNA came from frozen unsorted single-cell suspensions. Here immunoSEQ multiplex PCR was the method, and the copy in TCRdb shows in-frame clones only, minus some. The sample has 950 to 1,300 clones, over 65% seen once. Sequenced input: non-adjacent lung tissue. This rearrangement joins TRBV19 to TRBJ2-3; 12 bases map to TRBD1. The receptor was isolated from a human donor with non-small cell lung cancer. CDR3 in amino acids: CARPGQGAGATDTQYF. In DNA, the CDR3 is TGTGCCAGACCGGGACAGGGGGCGGGGGCCACAGATACGCAGTATTTT. Variable domain in full (rest from reference TRBV19 and TRBJ2-3): DGGITQSPKYLFRKEGQNVTLSCEQNLNHDAMYWYRQDPGQGLRLIYYSQIVNDFQKGDIAEGYSVSREKKESFPLTVTSAQKNPTAFYLCARPGQGAGATDTQYFGPGTRLTVL.